The 20 T cell receptor beta chains in this list originate from one sample, sequenced in a study of cytomegalovirus exposure and HLA in healthy donors. The PCR ran on 60 Vbeta and 13 Jbeta primers. The repertoire was sequenced with immunoSEQ multiplex PCR; TCRdb's copy has only in-frame clones and lacks some. The sample lists over 200,000 clones; roughly 80% were seen once. Sequencing input: PBMCs. The receptors shown here come from a male donor in good health and CMV-seronegative.

The chain recombines TRBV2 with TRBJ2-1; the match to TRBD1 covers 9 bases. Losses at the gene ends were 6 bases for V and 8 bases for J; bases not matched to a gene: 2. This CDR3 has 12 amino acids. Germline V lookup: CDR1 SNHLY, CDR2 FYNNEI. CDR3 residues: CASRTGGDEQFF. In nucleotides, the CDR3 is TGTGCCAGCAGAACAGGGGGCGATGAGCAGTTCTTC. The full variable domain, with the rest looked up from reference TRBV2 and TRBJ2-1, is EPEVTQTPSHQVTQMGQEVILRCVPISNHLYFYWYRQILGQKVEFLVSFYNNEISEKSEIFDDQFSVERPDGSNFTLKIRSTKLEDSAMYFCASRTGGDEQFFGPGTRLTVL.

The CDR3, as DNA: TGTGCCAGCAGTCCGCGCGGGGGGACTAGCGGGAGTGGAAGGGAGCAGTTCTTC. It is translated as CASSPRGGTSGSGREQFF. V gene TRBV28 combines with J gene TRBJ2-1, with 14 bases identical to TRBD2. Germline CDR1 and CDR2: MDHEN and SYDVKM. The CDR3 runs to 18 residues. Trimming at V came to 5 bases and at J to 10 bases, leaving 16 bases not matched to a gene. Full variable domain (rest looked up from reference TRBV28 and TRBJ2-1): DVKVTQSSRYLVKRTGEKVFLECVQDMDHENMFWYRQDPGLGLRLIYFSYDVKMKEKGDIPEGYSVSREKKERFSLILESASTNQTSMYLCASSPRGGTSGSGREQFFGPGTRLTVL.

This clone was seen a single time. One end of the junction varies from germline; a read error may be responsible. V gene TRBV5-1 combines with J gene TRBJ2-3, with TRBD1 matching over 7 bases. CDR3 length equals 15 residues. Germline CDR1 is SGHRS and CDR2 is YFSETQ. The CDR3 DNA is TGCGCCGGCAGCTTGGACAGGAACCCTGCAGATACGCAGTATTTT. Translated: CAGSLDRNPADTQYF.

In its sample, this clone was seen a few times. The chain joins TRBV19 to TRBJ2-1; 8 bases are a match to TRBD1. J gave up 2 bases and V 7 bases, and 10 bases lay outside the gene matches. The CDR3 has 16 amino acids. Germline lookup yields CDR1 LNHDA and CDR2 SQIVND (reference sequence). The CDR3 DNA sequence: TGTGCCAGTAACCCCGCGGACAGGGTTACCTACAATGAGCAGTTCTTC. Residues: CASNPADRVTYNEQFF. Drawing the rest from reference TRBV19 and TRBJ2-1, the complete variable domain is DGGITQSPKYLFRKEGQNVTLSCEQNLNHDAMYWYRQDPGQGLRLIYYSQIVNDFQKGDIAEGYSVSREKKESFPLTVTSAQKNPTAFYLCASNPADRVTYNEQFFGPGTRLTVL.

The J gene is TRBJ2-1, the V gene TRBV2; TRBD1 is a possible D gene (6 bases). Germline CDR1 reads SNHLY; CDR2 reads FYNNEI. There are 13 residues in the CDR3. The V end was cut by 10 bases, the J end by 5 bases, with 15 bases between. CDR3 nucleotides: TGTGCCATCAAACCCAGGGGAGACAATGAGCAGTTCTTC. It yields the protein CAIKPRGDNEQFF.

The CDR3 sequence: CASSVDEELGNTIYF. The CDR3 coding sequence is TGTGCCAGCAGCGTAGACGAGGAACTCGGAAACACCATATATTTT. J is TRBJ1-3 and V is TRBV9; D is ambiguous. Germline V gene sequence: CDR1 SGDLS, CDR2 YYNGEE. The V and J ends lost 0 bases and 4 bases respectively, with 11 bases between them. The CDR3 totals 15 residues.

On this clone: A much larger clone lies a single base off, so this may be a read error. The chain links TRBV2 to TRBJ2-5, with TRBD1 identical over 8 bases. The assigned J gene may be wrong: the sequence end matches TRBJ2-7 better. The CDR3 extends over 13 amino acids. CDR1 and CDR2 from the germline V gene are SNHLY and FYNNEI. CDR3 in amino acids: CASSSTGGYEQYF. DNA for the CDR3: TGTGCCAGCAGCTCAACAGGGGGCTACGAGCAGTACTTC.

Only a few counts were recorded for this clone. This sequence joins TRBV2 and TRBJ2-7; 9 bases match TRBD1. J lost 3 bases, V lost 6 bases, and 21 bases had no gene match. CDR3 size: 19 residues. The germline CDR1 and CDR2 sequences are SNHLY and FYNNEI. The CDR3 coding sequence is TGTGCCAGCAGGTTACGGACAGGGGTGGTGACGACGGGACTCTACGAGCAGTACTTC. The encoded protein is CASRLRTGVVTTGLYEQYF. Together with reference TRBV2 and TRBJ2-7, the CDR3 gives the full variable domain: EPEVTQTPSHQVTQMGQEVILRCVPISNHLYFYWYRQILGQKVEFLVSFYNNEISEKSEIFDDQFSVERPDGSNFTLKIRSTKLEDSAMYFCASRLRTGVVTTGLYEQYFGPGTRLTVT.

CDR3 DNA sequence: TGTGCCAGCAGTTCTAGCGGACCGAACACCGGGGAGCTGTTTTTT. Its protein product is CASSSSGPNTGELFF. V gene TRBV7-3 combines with J gene TRBJ2-2, with 7 bases fitting TRBD2. The germline V gene encodes CDR1 SGHTA and CDR2 FQGTGA. V dropped 6 bases and J dropped 0; count of bases not matched to a gene: 4. The length of the CDR3 is 15 residues.

The rearrangement uses TRBV18 and TRBJ2-1, with 9 bases fitting TRBD1. With 6 bases clipped from V and 7 bases from J, the junction kept 4 bases outside the gene matches. This CDR3 contains 13 residues. Germline CDR1 and CDR2: KGHSH and LQKENI. CDR3 region: CASSGQGRNEQFF. In DNA, the CDR3 is TGTGCCAGCTCCGGACAGGGGAGGAATGAGCAGTTCTTC.

V usage is TRBV27 and J usage is TRBJ2-6; 12 nucleotides line up with TRBD1. This CDR3 contains 21 residues. After removal of 2 bases from V and 0 bases from J, the junction contained 11 bases not matched to a gene. CDR1 is MNHEY and CDR2 is SMNVEV in the germline V gene (reference sequence). CDR3 bases: TGTGCCAGCAGTTTACTCCCGGGACAGGGGGCATTAATCTCTGGGGCCAACGTCCTGACTTTC. Protein: CASSLLPGQGALISGANVLTF.

This sequence joins TRBV14 and TRBJ2-7, with 9 bases identical to TRBD1. The CDR3 totals 14 residues. Germline lookup yields CDR1 SGHDN and CDR2 FVKESK. Germline trimming cut 0 bases from V and 7 bases from J; bases unmatched to any gene: 4. In nucleotides, the CDR3 is TGTGCCAGCAGCCAAGAACAGGGGGCGCTTGAGCAGTACTTC. This encodes CASSQEQGALEQYF. Based on the CDR3 plus reference TRBV14 and TRBJ2-7, the full variable domain is EAGVTQFPSHSVIEKGQTVTLRCDPISGHDNLYWYRRVMGKEIKFLLHFVKESKQDESGMPNNRFLAERTGGTYSTLKVQPAELEDSGVYFCASSQEQGALEQYFGPGTRLTVT.

The chain joins TRBV6-1 to TRBJ2-2; D ambiguous. The CDR3 is 13 amino acids. V lost 6 bases to trimming and J lost 0 bases, with 5 bases between them. The germline V gene encodes CDR1 MNHNS and CDR2 SASEGT. Here the CDR3 reads CASRTSNTGELFF. The DNA for the CDR3 is TGTGCCAGCAGGACATCGAACACCGGGGAGCTGTTTTTT.

The chain employs TRBV7-3 and TRBJ2-5; D remains unclear. V was cut by 0 bases and J by 0 bases, with 2 bases left in between. The CDR3 consists of 13 residues. Germline-derived CDR1 and CDR2 are SGHTA and FQGTGA. The CDR3 region has the DNA TGTGCCAGCAGCTTAACCGACCAAGAGACCCAGTACTTC. The encoded protein is CASSLTDQETQYF.

This clone came up a few times. This chain connects TRBV18 to TRBJ1-1, with 7 bases fitting TRBD1. Per germline, CDR1 KGHSH and CDR2 LQKENI. The CDR3 covers 14 residues. Trimming removed 1 base from V and 5 bases from J; junction bases left unmatched: 4. This CDR3 is CASSPQGARTEAFF. The CDR3 DNA is TGTGCCAGCTCACCACAGGGGGCACGGACTGAAGCTTTCTTT.

V and J are TRBV4-1 and TRBJ2-1; 8 bases align to TRBD2. The germline CDR1 and CDR2 sequences are MGHRA and YSYEKL. CDR3 length equals 17 residues. The V segment lost 2 bases and the J segment 4 bases; nucleotides outside the gene matches: 10. CDR3 sequence: CASSQSGASGPYNEQFF. Written as DNA, the CDR3 is TGCGCCAGCAGCCAATCGGGGGCTAGCGGGCCTTACAATGAGCAGTTCTTC.

The chain combines TRBV7-9 with TRBJ2-5; 9 nucleotides align to TRBD2. Germline V gene data show CDR1 as SEHNR and CDR2 as FQNEAQ (reference sequence). V was clipped by 3 bases and J by 0 bases; unmatched bases: 11. CDR3 length: 18 residues. CDR3 nucleotide sequence: TGTGCCAGCAGCTTTAGCGGGAGTAAGGGGGGAGACCAAGAGACCCAGTACTTC. This codes for CASSFSGSKGGDQETQYF.

This clone has just one count. CDR3 sequence: CASRAPGQAANEQYF. CDR3 coding DNA: TGTGCCAGCAGGGCCCCTGGACAAGCCGCCAACGAGCAGTACTTC. The chain combines TRBV6-1 with TRBJ2-7, with D maybe TRBD1 (5 bases). V lost 6 bases and J lost 5, with 20 bases in between. This CDR3 is 15 amino acids long. Per the germline V gene, CDR1 is MNHNS and CDR2 is SASEGT.

The chain uses TRBV5-1 and TRBJ2-3; 8 nucleotides agree with TRBD2. The CDR3 runs 15 residues. The trim removed 4 bases at V and 0 bases at J, leaving 4 bases unmatched. CDR1 is SGHRS, CDR2 YFSETQ, per germline. DNA of the CDR3: TGCGCCAGCAGCGGGATAGCGGGAAGCACAGATACGCAGTATTTT. Encoded protein: CASSGIAGSTDTQYF.

In its sample, this clone was seen a few times. This chain uses TRBV19 with TRBJ2-7; 9 bases agree with TRBD1. This CDR3 spans 13 amino acids. The V gene's germline CDR1 is LNHDA and CDR2 SQIVND (reference sequence). V trimming: 6 bases; J trimming: 2 bases; junction bases outside the gene matches: 2. This chain's CDR3 is CASRGTGTYEQYF. CDR3 coding DNA: TGTGCCAGTAGAGGGACAGGGACCTACGAGCAGTACTTC.